This TCR beta chain was retrieved from a study of blood T cell repertoires in COVID-19. In the source study's methods: Amplification from reference gene primers served as the basis for estimated nucleated cell counts. Data came from immunoSEQ multiplex PCR; TCRdb stores just in-frame clones and leaves some out. Clone size and V and J calls were adopted from that table, with D and trimming inferred from the DNA. Counted here are approximately 440,000 clones, 80% to 95% occurring once; the ten biggest clones make up 0.6% to 0.7%. For recovered donors of Cohort 3, there were two negative PCRs, clearance, or symptom resolution. With 6 bases clipped from V and 5 bases from J, the junction kept 3 bases outside the gene matches. This CDR3 is 13 amino acids long.

Specimen: PBMCs or T cells enriched from blood (not recorded which). The receptor comes from a man younger than 35 who had recovered from COVID-19. This chain uses TRBV12-3 or TRBV12-4 with TRBJ1-2; 10 positions match TRBD1. The CDR3: CASSQGQGYGYTF. DNA for the CDR3: TGTGCCAGCAGCCAGGGACAGGGGTATGGCTACACCTTC.